The clone carrying this T cell receptor beta chain was seen only once. The CDR3 is 15 residues long. The V and J ends lost 6 bases and 0 bases, in that order; junction bases with no gene match: 5. This entry is derived from a study of T cells in Graves' hyperthyroidism and ophthalmopathy. TCR beta CDR3 region amplification was performed from RNA transcripts. When the TCR CDR3 underwent first-round RT-PCR, the HTBI primer set was used. TCRdb reanalysed the multiplex PCR reads using MiXCR and keeps one entry per CDR3 protein. The table shows around 660,000 distinct CDR3 sequences, with just under 45% occurring only once.

Sequencing was performed on peripheral blood or thyroid tissue (not recorded which). The V gene is TRBV12-3 or TRBV12-4, the J gene TRBJ1-2, with 9 bases that match TRBD1. The sequence derives from an adult man with Graves' disease, either hyperthyroidism or ophthalmopathy (not recorded which). The CDR3 DNA reads as TGTGCCAGCAGAACAGACAGGGGGACTAACTATGGCTACACCTTC. Residues: CASRTDRGTNYGYTF.